This T cell receptor (beta chain) was recovered during a study of CXCR3-negative and CXCR3-positive naive CD8 T cells. A CD45RO-CCR7+CD27+CD95- phenotype identified naive CD8+ T cells. Study-level results: In naive cells, CXCR3-negative and CXCR3-positive subsets had similar TRBV-TRBJ usage; memory cells differed. The study found more hydrophobic TRB CDR3s in CXCR3-positive naive cells than in CXCR3-negative naive cells. Naive subsets did not differ in surface CD5, and the authors estimated TCR strength using properties of the TRB CDR3. Naive subsets were similarly diverse, while memory CD8+ repertoires were much less diverse.

This CDR3 has 13 amino acids. Germline V gene data show CDR1 as SEHNR and CDR2 as FQNEAQ (reference sequence). In preparing the TRB cDNA libraries, 5' RACE with UMI labels was used. One entry per CDR3 protein, without DNA, is what TCRdb gives after re-calling the 5' RACE reads. This table holds some 100,000 distinct CDR3 sequences. Note on this clonotype: Its antigen is as yet unknown.

The chain employs TRBV7-9 and TRBJ2-5; TCRdb returns TRBD1, unconfirmable since there is no DNA. The TCR comes from a human donor in good health. Some clones in this sample may be carry-over from other donors' samples. The sequenced sample consisted of naive CXCR3+ CD8+ T cells from blood. Regarding subset: CD45RO-CCR7+CD27+CD95- naive CD8+ T cells expressing CXCR3 (TNR3+). CDR3 in amino acids: CASSSGQGETQYF.